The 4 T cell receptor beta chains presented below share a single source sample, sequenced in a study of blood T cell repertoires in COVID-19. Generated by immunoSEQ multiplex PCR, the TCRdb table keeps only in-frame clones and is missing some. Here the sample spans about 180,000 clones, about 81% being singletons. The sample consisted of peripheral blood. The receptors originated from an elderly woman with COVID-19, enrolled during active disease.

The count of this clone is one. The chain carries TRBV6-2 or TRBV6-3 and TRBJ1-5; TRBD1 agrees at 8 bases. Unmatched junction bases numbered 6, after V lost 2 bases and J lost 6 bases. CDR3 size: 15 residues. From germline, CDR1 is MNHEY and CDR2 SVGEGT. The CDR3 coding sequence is TGTGCCAGCAGTTACAAGGACAGGGCCCGTCAGCCCCAGCATTTT. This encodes CASSYKDRARQPQHF.

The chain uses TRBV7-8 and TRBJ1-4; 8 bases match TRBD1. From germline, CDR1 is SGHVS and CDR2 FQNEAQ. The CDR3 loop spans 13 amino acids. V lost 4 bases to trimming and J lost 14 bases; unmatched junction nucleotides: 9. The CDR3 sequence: CASSSNRQGTLFF. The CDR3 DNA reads TGTGCCAGCAGCTCAAACAGACAGGGGACCCTGTTTTTT.

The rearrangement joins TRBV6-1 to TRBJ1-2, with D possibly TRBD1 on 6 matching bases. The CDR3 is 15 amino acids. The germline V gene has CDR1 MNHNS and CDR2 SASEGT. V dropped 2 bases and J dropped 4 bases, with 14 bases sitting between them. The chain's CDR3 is CASSESTGGPYGYTF. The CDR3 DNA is TGTGCCAGCAGTGAATCCACGGGGGGGCCCTATGGCTACACCTTC.

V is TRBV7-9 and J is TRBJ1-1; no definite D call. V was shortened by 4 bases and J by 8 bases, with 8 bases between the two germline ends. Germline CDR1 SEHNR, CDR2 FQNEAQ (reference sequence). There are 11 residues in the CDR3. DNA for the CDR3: TGTGCCAGCAGCTCCCACCTAGAAGCTTTCTTT. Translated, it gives CASSSHLEAFF. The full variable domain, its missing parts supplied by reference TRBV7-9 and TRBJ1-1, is DTGVSQNPRHKITKRGQNVTFRCDPISEHNRLYWYRQTLGQGPEFLTYFQNEAQLEKSRLLSDRFSAERPKGSFSTLEIQRTEQGDSAMYLCASSSHLEAFFGQGTRLTVV.